This T cell receptor beta chain came from a study of T cell changes during pregnancy in multiple sclerosis. The repertoire was sequenced with immunoSEQ multiplex PCR; TCRdb's copy has only in-frame clones and lacks some. This sample has 40,000 or so clones, with around 92% found just once. V was shortened by 0 bases and J by 0 bases, with 12 bases between the two germline ends. This CDR3 spans 15 amino acids. Germline V gene lookup returns CDR1 GTSNPN and CDR2 SVGIG (reference sequence). The sample consisted of CD8+ T cells from peripheral blood mononuclear cells, taken in the second trimester of pregnancy. The receptor's source is a female donor with multiple sclerosis, enrolled in a pregnancy study. This chain uses TRBV30 with TRBJ2-7; D perhaps matches TRBD1 (5 bases). The CDR3, as DNA: TGTGCCTGGAGTGTACCCAGGGTAAGCTCCTACGAGCAGTACTTC. This sequence encodes CAWSVPRVSSYEQYF.